The clone carrying this T cell receptor beta chain has ten or more counts. This specimen comes from a study of neurological immune-mediated disorders. V was pared by 3 bases and J by 10 bases, with 16 bases between. The CDR3 has 14 amino acids. Time point described: longitudinal time-point 3. TCRdb fed the 5' RACE reads into MiXCR, producing one record per CDR3 protein. The data contain about 45,000 distinct CDR3 sequences, around an eighth of them singletons. Sequences were obtained from PBMCs. V is TRBV12-3 or TRBV12-4 and J is TRBJ1-5; tentatively, D is TRBD1 (5 bases). This TCR was recovered from a young man in good health. In nucleotides, the CDR3 is TGTGCCAGCAGTTTTCGGCAAGGGGTTCGTCCCCAGCATTTT. Residues: CASSFRQGVRPQHF.